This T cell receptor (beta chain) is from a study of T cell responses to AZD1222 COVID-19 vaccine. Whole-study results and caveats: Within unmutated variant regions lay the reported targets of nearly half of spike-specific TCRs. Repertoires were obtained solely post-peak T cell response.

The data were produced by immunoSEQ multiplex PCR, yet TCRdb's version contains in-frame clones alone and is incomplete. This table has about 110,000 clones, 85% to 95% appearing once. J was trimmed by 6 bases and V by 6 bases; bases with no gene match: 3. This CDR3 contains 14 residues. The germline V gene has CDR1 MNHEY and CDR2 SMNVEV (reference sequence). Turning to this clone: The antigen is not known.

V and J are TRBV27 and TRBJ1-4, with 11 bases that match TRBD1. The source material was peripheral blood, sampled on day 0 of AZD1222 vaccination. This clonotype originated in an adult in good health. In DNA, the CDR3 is TGTGCCAGCAGCCTGGACAGGGGGCATGAAAAACTGTTTTTT. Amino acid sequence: CASSLDRGHEKLFF.